Presented here are 5 T cell receptor beta chains from one specimen sequenced in a study of cytomegalovirus exposure and HLA in healthy donors. 13 Jbeta primers and 60 Vbeta primers were used for the PCR. Sequenced by immunoSEQ multiplex PCR; TCRdb stores in-frame clones only, minus some. The table lists 130,000 to 150,000 clones, less than 85% of them singletons. What was sequenced was PBMCs. These receptors originate from a man younger than 35 in good health and CMV-seropositive.

This chain links TRBV10-3 with TRBJ2-1; 8 nucleotides line up with TRBD2. Germline loops: CDR1 ENHRY, CDR2 SYGVKD. The CDR3 covers 15 residues. J was trimmed by 5 bases and V by 4 bases; bases with no gene match: 7. CDR3: CAISAPGGTDNEQFF. The DNA for the CDR3 is TGTGCCATCAGTGCCCCGGGGGGGACGGACAATGAGCAGTTCTTC.

This clone appeared once. This rearrangement joins TRBV4-1 to TRBJ2-1, with D tentatively TRBD2 (5 bases). The CDR3 runs to 14 residues. The V end lost 0 bases, the J end lost 7 bases, and 10 bases lay between the germline ends. The germline V gene has CDR1 MGHRA and CDR2 YSYEKL. The CDR3 reads CASSQDAGVNEQFF. The DNA for the CDR3 is TGCGCCAGCAGCCAAGACGCCGGGGTGAATGAGCAGTTCTTC.

The V call is TRBV28, the J call TRBJ2-7, with 7 positions matching TRBD1. J was trimmed by 3 bases and V by 6 bases; bases with no gene match: 5. CDR3 length: 13 residues. Per germline, CDR1 MDHEN and CDR2 SYDVKM. DNA for the CDR3: TGTGCCAGCAGGATAGGACAGGACTACGAGCAGTACTTC. This encodes CASRIGQDYEQYF.

The chain couples TRBV7-6 to TRBJ2-1, with D possibly being TRBD2 (6 bases). The germline V and J ends were trimmed by 1 base and 8 bases, with 15 bases remaining between them. Germline V gene sequence: CDR1 SGHVS, CDR2 FNYEAQ. This CDR3 comprises 15 residues. Written as DNA, the CDR3 is TGTGCCAGCAGCTTAGTTGGTCGGGGCGGGGATGAGCAGTTCTTC. Its translation is CASSLVGRGGDEQFF.

This clone was picked up one time. The chain is built from TRBV27 and TRBJ1-1; D unclear. CDR3 length equals 15 residues. Germline V CDR1 and CDR2: MNHEY, SMNVEV (reference sequence). Trimming removed 2 bases from V and 1 base from J, with 11 bases in between. CDR3 in DNA: TGTGCCAGCAGTTTAAACTGGCAGGCGAACACTGAAGCTTTCTTT. Residues: CASSLNWQANTEAFF.